Listed below are T cell receptor beta chains from one sample, sequenced in a study of blood T cell repertoires in COVID-19. Repertoires were generated with immunoSEQ multiplex PCR, while TCRdb's copy carries only in-frame clones and drops some. The table includes over 80,000 clones, approximately 88% detected once. The sample was peripheral blood. These receptors were obtained from a man aged 70 or older with acute or convalescent COVID-19. Both conserved end residues are part of each CDR3. A D gene is named only where the DNA matches it firmly. Clone size is stated in some rows and not others, as once, few, many or a class when expanded.

j_gene: TRBJ1-4; abundance: .; d_gene: TRBD1; v_gene: TRBV4-1; CDR3aa: CASSQDRRTGDMDDEKLFF; CDR3nt: TGCGCCAGCAGCCAAGACCGTAGAACAGGGGATATGGATGATGAAAAACTGTTTTTT
j_gene: TRBJ1-5; abundance: .; d_gene: .; v_gene: TRBV29-1; CDR3aa: CSVRAGDNQPQHF; CDR3nt: TGCAGCGTCCGGGCAGGGGACAATCAGCCCCAGCATTTT
j_gene: TRBJ2-3; abundance: .; d_gene: TRBD1; v_gene: TRBV27; CDR3aa: CASSLYRTGLSADTQYF; CDR3nt: TGTGCCAGCAGTTTATATCGGACAGGGCTAAGTGCAGATACGCAGTATTTT
j_gene: TRBJ2-7; abundance: once; d_gene: .; v_gene: TRBV5-8; CDR3aa: CASSYSFYEQYF; CDR3nt: TGTGCCAGCAGCTACAGCTTCTACGAGCAGTACTTC
j_gene: TRBJ2-1; abundance: .; d_gene: .; v_gene: TRBV4-1; CDR3aa: CASSQPRDLADYNEQFF; CDR3nt: TGCGCCAGCAGCCAGCCAAGAGATCTCGCGGACTACAATGAGCAGTTCTTC
j_gene: TRBJ2-3; abundance: once; d_gene: .; v_gene: TRBV18; CDR3aa: CASSPAGPADTQYF; CDR3nt: TGTGCCAGCTCACCGGCAGGGCCCGCAGATACGCAGTATTTT
j_gene: TRBJ1-5; abundance: .; d_gene: TRBD1; v_gene: TRBV24-1; CDR3aa: CATSEQGIGQPQHF; CDR3nt: TGTGCCACCAGTGAACAGGGGATAGGTCAGCCCCAGCATTTT
j_gene: TRBJ1-5; abundance: .; d_gene: .; v_gene: TRBV6-6; CDR3aa: CASRGGGINQPQHF; CDR3nt: TGTGCCAGCAGAGGGGGGGGTATCAATCAGCCCCAGCATTTT
j_gene: TRBJ2-1; abundance: .; d_gene: .; v_gene: TRBV5-8; CDR3aa: CASSLSLRGVSYNEQFF; CDR3nt: TGTGCCAGCAGCTTATCACTCAGGGGGGTATCCTACAATGAGCAGTTCTTC
j_gene: TRBJ2-7; abundance: .; d_gene: .; v_gene: TRBV16; CDR3aa: CASSQSSAAGNEQYF; CDR3nt: TGTGCCAGCAGCCAATCGTCCGCGGCGGGGAACGAGCAGTACTTC
j_gene: TRBJ1-1; abundance: .; d_gene: TRBD1; v_gene: TRBV6-5; CDR3aa: CASSPQGAVNTEAFF; CDR3nt: TGTGCCAGCAGCCCACAGGGGGCGGTGAACACTGAAGCTTTCTTT
j_gene: TRBJ1-2; abundance: .; d_gene: TRBD1; v_gene: TRBV5-4; CDR3aa: CASSGSTTPGTGSIYGYTF; CDR3nt: TGTGCCAGCAGCGGATCAACAACCCCCGGGACAGGGAGTATCTATGGCTACACCTTC
j_gene: TRBJ2-5; abundance: .; d_gene: .; v_gene: TRBV5-4; CDR3aa: CASSLGGVRPTSETQYF; CDR3nt: TGTGCCAGCAGCTTGGGCGGGGTTCGCCCTACTTCAGAGACCCAGTACTTC
j_gene: TRBJ2-7; abundance: .; d_gene: .; v_gene: TRBV6-5; CDR3aa: CASSYSGAYEQYF; CDR3nt: TGTGCCAGCAGTTACTCAGGAGCCTACGAGCAGTACTTC
j_gene: TRBJ1-2; abundance: once; d_gene: TRBD1; v_gene: TRBV12-5; CDR3aa: CASGLGTGAYGYTF; CDR3nt: TGTGCTAGTGGTCTAGGGACAGGCGCCTATGGCTACACCTTC
j_gene: TRBJ1-2; abundance: .; d_gene: .; v_gene: TRBV7-9; CDR3aa: CASSLLEQAATF; CDR3nt: TGTGCCAGCAGCTTACTGGAACAGGCGGCCACCTTC
j_gene: TRBJ2-2; abundance: .; d_gene: .; v_gene: TRBV6-4; CDR3aa: CASKSQVSGELFF; CDR3nt: TGTGCCAGCAAGAGCCAGGTATCCGGGGAGCTGTTTTTT
j_gene: TRBJ2-7; abundance: .; d_gene: TRBD1; v_gene: TRBV12-3/TRBV12-4; CDR3aa: CASSNTGGYEQYF; CDR3nt: TGTGCCAGCAGCAACACAGGGGGATACGAGCAGTACTTC
j_gene: TRBJ1-1; abundance: .; d_gene: TRBD1; v_gene: TRBV19; CDR3aa: CASADRGNRYTEAFF; CDR3nt: TGTGCCAGTGCCGACAGGGGTAATCGTTACACTGAAGCTTTCTTT
j_gene: TRBJ1-5; abundance: .; d_gene: TRBD1; v_gene: TRBV2; CDR3aa: CASSEGQGEHQPQHF; CDR3nt: TGTGCCAGCAGTGAAGGACAGGGTGAACATCAGCCCCAGCATTTT
j_gene: TRBJ1-2; abundance: .; d_gene: TRBD1; v_gene: TRBV4-3; CDR3aa: CASSQRGKWGQAPTDYGYTF; CDR3nt: TGCGCCAGCAGCCAACGAGGGAAATGGGGACAGGCTCCGACTGACTATGGCTACACCTTC
j_gene: TRBJ1-5; abundance: .; d_gene: .; v_gene: TRBV7-2; CDR3aa: CASSAGTLSQTQHF; CDR3nt: TGTGCCAGCAGCGCTGGGACATTGTCCCAAACCCAGCATTTT
j_gene: TRBJ2-1; abundance: .; d_gene: .; v_gene: TRBV28; CDR3aa: CASSFLGSYNEQFF; CDR3nt: TGTGCCAGCAGTTTCCTAGGATCCTACAATGAGCAGTTCTTC
j_gene: TRBJ2-1; abundance: once; d_gene: TRBD2; v_gene: TRBV7-9; CDR3aa: CASGGLAGRYNEQFF; CDR3nt: TGTGCCAGCGGGGGACTAGCGGGGAGATACAATGAGCAGTTCTTC
j_gene: TRBJ1-1; abundance: .; d_gene: .; v_gene: TRBV19; CDR3aa: CASRWAISDTEAFF; CDR3nt: TGTGCCAGTAGATGGGCAATCTCGGACACTGAAGCTTTCTTT
j_gene: TRBJ2-4; abundance: .; d_gene: TRBD2; v_gene: TRBV6-1; CDR3aa: CASSEGSGRGAKNIQYF; CDR3nt: TGTGCCAGCAGTGAAGGAAGCGGGAGAGGTGCCAAAAACATTCAGTACTTC
j_gene: TRBJ1-2; abundance: .; d_gene: TRBD1; v_gene: TRBV4-3; CDR3aa: CASSQGTGGDYGYTF; CDR3nt: TGCGCCAGCAGCCAAGGGACAGGGGGCGACTATGGCTACACCTTC
j_gene: TRBJ1-5; abundance: once; d_gene: TRBD1; v_gene: TRBV10-3; CDR3aa: CAISEFGQGGQPQHF; CDR3nt: TGTGCCATCAGTGAGTTTGGACAGGGAGGTCAGCCCCAGCATTTT
j_gene: TRBJ1-5; abundance: .; d_gene: TRBD1; v_gene: TRBV28; CDR3aa: CASSTGTGVNQPQHF; CDR3nt: TGTGCCAGCAGTACCGGGACAGGGGTTAATCAGCCCCAGCATTTT
j_gene: TRBJ2-2; abundance: few; d_gene: .; v_gene: TRBV11-2; CDR3aa: CASSLGGTTGELFF; CDR3nt: TGTGCCAGCAGCTTAGGCGGGACCACCGGGGAGCTGTTTTTT
j_gene: TRBJ2-1; abundance: .; d_gene: TRBD2; v_gene: TRBV5-1; CDR3aa: CASNREGETYNEQFF; CDR3nt: TGCGCCAGCAACCGGGAGGGGGAAACCTACAATGAGCAGTTCTTC
j_gene: TRBJ2-1; abundance: .; d_gene: .; v_gene: TRBV15; CDR3aa: CATSQGGSYNEQFF; CDR3nt: TGTGCCACCAGCCAGGGGGGCTCCTACAATGAGCAGTTCTTC
j_gene: TRBJ2-2; abundance: .; d_gene: TRBD2; v_gene: TRBV13; CDR3aa: CASSWEGSNTGELFF; CDR3nt: TGTGCCAGCAGCTGGGAGGGATCGAACACCGGGGAGCTGTTTTTT
j_gene: TRBJ2-2; abundance: .; d_gene: TRBD1; v_gene: TRBV5-4; CDR3aa: CASSPRQGMTGELFF; CDR3nt: TGTGCCAGCAGCCCCCGACAGGGAATGACCGGGGAGCTGTTTTTT
j_gene: TRBJ1-4; abundance: .; d_gene: TRBD1; v_gene: TRBV15; CDR3aa: CATSSPGQGNEKLFF; CDR3nt: TGTGCCACCAGCTCACCAGGACAGGGAAATGAAAAACTGTTTTTT
j_gene: TRBJ2-2; abundance: .; d_gene: TRBD2; v_gene: TRBV5-1; CDR3aa: CASSLLADTGELFF; CDR3nt: TGCGCCAGCAGCTTGCTAGCGGACACCGGGGAGCTGTTTTTT
j_gene: TRBJ2-1; abundance: .; d_gene: .; v_gene: TRBV10-3; CDR3aa: CAISGSNGDYNEQFF; CDR3nt: TGTGCCATCAGTGGGAGTAACGGGGACTACAATGAGCAGTTCTTC
j_gene: TRBJ2-1; abundance: few; d_gene: TRBD2; v_gene: TRBV7-2; CDR3aa: CASSPGLAGEGEQFF; CDR3nt: TGTGCCAGCAGCCCCGGACTAGCGGGAGAGGGTGAGCAGTTCTTC
j_gene: TRBJ2-7; abundance: .; d_gene: .; v_gene: TRBV29-1; CDR3aa: CSGGERGLQRHEQYF; CDR3nt: TGCAGCGGGGGGGAAAGGGGATTACAAAGGCACGAGCAGTACTTC
j_gene: TRBJ2-2; abundance: .; d_gene: .; v_gene: TRBV2; CDR3aa: CASSVEQLTGELFF; CDR3nt: TGTGCCAGCAGTGTCGAACAACTAACCGGGGAGCTGTTTTTT
j_gene: TRBJ1-5; abundance: .; d_gene: .; v_gene: TRBV24-1; CDR3aa: CATSDLEDDQPQHF; CDR3nt: TGTGCCACCAGTGATTTGGAGGATGATCAGCCCCAGCATTTT
j_gene: TRBJ2-7; abundance: .; d_gene: TRBD1; v_gene: TRBV10-3; CDR3aa: CAISEGQAIYEQYF; CDR3nt: TGTGCCATCAGTGAGGGACAGGCGATTTACGAGCAGTACTTC
j_gene: TRBJ1-2; abundance: .; d_gene: TRBD1; v_gene: TRBV4-3; CDR3aa: CASSQRWDRVRYGYTF; CDR3nt: TGCGCCAGCAGCCAACGGTGGGACAGGGTGCGGTATGGCTACACCTTC
j_gene: TRBJ1-2; abundance: .; d_gene: .; v_gene: TRBV16; CDR3aa: CASSRERNYGYTF; CDR3nt: TGTGCCAGCAGCCGGGAGAGAAACTATGGCTACACCTTC
j_gene: TRBJ2-2; abundance: .; d_gene: .; v_gene: TRBV6-5; CDR3aa: CASKQGHFTGELFF; CDR3nt: TGTGCCAGCAAACAGGGACACTTTACCGGGGAGCTGTTTTTT
j_gene: TRBJ1-1; abundance: .; d_gene: TRBD1; v_gene: TRBV7-2; CDR3aa: CASSLKGVYRGLTEAFF; CDR3nt: TGTGCCAGCAGCTTAAAGGGGGTTTACAGGGGTCTAACTGAAGCTTTCTTT
j_gene: TRBJ1-1; abundance: .; d_gene: TRBD1; v_gene: TRBV19; CDR3aa: CASSSHDGTGGSNTEAFF; CDR3nt: TGTGCCAGTAGTTCACACGACGGGACAGGGGGCTCCAACACTGAAGCTTTCTTT
j_gene: TRBJ2-3; abundance: .; d_gene: TRBD2; v_gene: TRBV5-1; CDR3aa: CASSPFTSGATDTQYF; CDR3nt: TGCGCCAGCAGCCCCTTCACTAGCGGGGCAACAGATACGCAGTATTTT
j_gene: TRBJ1-2; abundance: once; d_gene: TRBD1; v_gene: TRBV12-3/TRBV12-4; CDR3aa: CASSFDRAGTF; CDR3nt: TGTGCCAGCAGTTTTGACAGGGCGGGCACCTTC
j_gene: TRBJ1-1; abundance: .; d_gene: TRBD1; v_gene: TRBV29-1; CDR3aa: CSVGSQGWAEAFF; CDR3nt: TGCAGCGTTGGATCACAGGGGTGGGCTGAAGCTTTCTTT